The 20 T cell receptor beta chains listed next were all sequenced from one sample in a study of blood T cell repertoires in COVID-19. Generated by immunoSEQ multiplex PCR, the TCRdb table keeps only in-frame clones and is missing some. Of approximately 96,000 clones listed, 85% to 95% are singletons. Sequencing was performed on peripheral blood. These TCRs come from a man between 60 and 75 years old with acute or convalescent COVID-19.

This chain uses TRBV28 with TRBJ1-5, with D unresolved. Trimming stripped 5 bases from V and 0 bases from J, with 11 bases between. Per germline, CDR1 MDHEN and CDR2 SYDVKM. The CDR3 runs 15 residues. The CDR3 DNA reads TGTGCCAGCAGTCCGCCCGCGGGTAGCAATCAGCCCCAGCATTTT. This gives the protein CASSPPAGSNQPQHF.

CDR3 sequence: CASKTGNTGELLFF. The CDR3 DNA follows: TGTGCCAGCAAAACAGGGAACACCGGGGAGCTGCTGTTTTTT. The chain uses TRBV2 and TRBJ2-2; possible D gene TRBD1, 6 bases. Trimming took off 7 bases at V and 13 bases at J, with 22 bases between the two ends. Germline CDR1 and CDR2: SNHLY and FYNNEI. This CDR3 spans 14 amino acids. Variable domain in full (rest from reference TRBV2 and TRBJ2-2): EPEVTQTPSHQVTQMGQEVILRCVPISNHLYFYWYRQILGQKVEFLVSFYNNEISEKSEIFDDQFSVERPDGSNFTLKIRSTKLEDSAMYFCASKTGNTGELLFFGEGSRLTVL.

For this clone: At one end the junction does not follow the germline gene, possibly because of a read error. The CDR3 sequence: CASSQTGGAGTQYF. The CDR3 coding sequence is TGTGCTAGCAGCCAGACAGGGGGCGCGGGGACCCAGTACTTC. The chain joins TRBV7-7 to TRBJ2-5; TRBD1 agrees at 10 bases. CDR3 length: 14 amino acids. From germline, CDR1 is SSHAT and CDR2 FNYEAQ (reference sequence).

The count of this clone is one. The genes are TRBV11-3 and TRBJ2-5; D uncertain. The CDR3 spans 13 residues. Germline CDR1 reads SGHNT; CDR2 reads YENEEA. Trimming removed 3 bases from V and 3 bases from J, with 8 bases in between. The CDR3 is CASSFYTEETQYF. The CDR3 nucleotides are TGTGCCAGCAGCTTCTATACTGAAGAGACCCAGTACTTC.

This clone was seen only once. V and J are TRBV19 and TRBJ1-4; 7 nucleotides line up with TRBD1. The CDR3 loop spans 16 amino acids. Per germline, CDR1 LNHDA and CDR2 SQIVND (reference sequence). V shed 4 bases, J shed 0 bases, and the junction held 5 bases outside the gene matches. CDR3 DNA: TGTGCCAGTAGTAGGCAGCAGGGGGCAACTAATGAAAAACTGTTTTTT. This codes for CASSRQQGATNEKLFF.

The rearrangement joins TRBV5-8 to TRBJ1-5, with D maybe TRBD1 (5 bases). The CDR3 contains 14 residues. CDR1 and CDR2 from the germline V gene are SGHTS and YDEGEE. Trimming took off 0 bases at V and 2 bases at J, with 6 bases between the two ends. CDR3 DNA: TGTGCCAGCAGCTTGGTACAGGGCAATCAGCCCCAGCATTTT. Protein product: CASSLVQGNQPQHF.

The chain couples TRBV7-2 to TRBJ2-7; 9 bases agree with TRBD2. The germline V gene encodes CDR1 SGHTA and CDR2 FQGNSA. Unmatched junction bases numbered 4, after V lost 1 base and J lost 0 bases. CDR3 size: 16 residues. The CDR3 here is CASSLGRGRGSYEQYF. In DNA, the CDR3 is TGTGCCAGCAGCTTAGGACGCGGGAGGGGCTCCTACGAGCAGTACTTC. The complete variable domain, with remaining parts taken from reference TRBV7-2 and TRBJ2-7, reads GAGVSQSPSNKVTEKGKDVELRCDPISGHTALYWYRQSLGQGLEFLIYFQGNSAPDKSGLPSDRFSAERTGGSVSTLTIQRTQQEDSAVYLCASSLGRGRGSYEQYFGPGTRLTVT.

The chain uses TRBV29-1 and TRBJ2-3; D remains ambiguous. The CDR3 has 10 amino acids. Germline CDR1 SQVTM, CDR2 ANQGSEA. The V end lost 3 bases, the J end lost 6 bases, and 4 bases lay between the germline ends. CDR3 region: CSVDSDTQYF. The CDR3 DNA sequence: TGCAGCGTTGACAGTGATACGCAGTATTTT.

V usage is TRBV19 and J usage is TRBJ1-4; 8 bases line up with TRBD1. Trimming removed 6 bases from V and 5 bases from J; junction bases left unmatched: 5. This CDR3 spans 14 amino acids. The V gene's germline CDR1 is LNHDA and CDR2 SQIVND (reference sequence). The CDR3 DNA follows: TGTGCCAGTAGCGAGACAGGGGCAAATGAAAAACTGTTTTTT. It translates to CASSETGANEKLFF.

This sequence joins TRBV4-3 and TRBJ2-3; 10 nucleotides align to TRBD2. Germline values: CDR1 LGHNA, CDR2 YSLEER. The CDR3 runs to 17 residues. Trimming removed 5 bases from V and 0 bases from J; junction bases left unmatched: 8. The CDR3 is CASSRGLAVVSTDTQYF. The CDR3 DNA reads TGCGCCAGCAGCAGAGGACTAGCGGTCGTTAGCACAGATACGCAGTATTTT.

The chain is built from TRBV7-9 and TRBJ2-7; D is unresolved. The CDR3 consists of 17 residues. Trimming shortened V by 0 bases and J by 0 bases, and 15 bases separated the two germline ends. The germline V gene encodes CDR1 SEHNR and CDR2 FQNEAQ (reference sequence). The CDR3 sequence is CASSLAGDLLSSYEQYF. The DNA of the CDR3 is TGTGCCAGCAGCTTAGCTGGAGACCTACTTAGCTCCTACGAGCAGTACTTC.

The genes are TRBV7-2 and TRBJ2-5, with TRBD1 as a possible D gene (6 bases). The CDR3 runs to 16 residues. V was clipped by 2 bases and J by 5 bases, with 18 bases between them. CDR1 and CDR2 from the germline V gene are SGHTA and FQGNSA. The CDR3 loop is CASSLRYSQRGETQYF. In nucleotides, the CDR3 is TGTGCCAGCAGCTTACGGTATAGCCAGAGGGGGGAGACCCAGTACTTC.

The chain uses TRBV5-4 and TRBJ2-4, with 11 positions matching TRBD1. In germline, CDR1 is SGHNT, CDR2 YYREEE (reference sequence). The ends lost 4 bases at V and 7 bases at J; junction bases unmatched: 10. The length of the CDR3 is 16 residues. As DNA, the CDR3 is TGTGCCAGCAGCCCCGGGACAGGGGGTACCCAGAACATTCAGTACTTC. This gives the protein CASSPGTGGTQNIQYF.

This chain connects TRBV5-1 to TRBJ2-1, with D tentatively TRBD2 (6 bases). The CDR3 contains 15 residues. V dropped 4 bases and J dropped 7 bases, with 18 bases sitting between them. The germline V gene has CDR1 SGHRS and CDR2 YFSETQ. The CDR3: CASSGPTGARNEQFF. CDR3 coding DNA: TGCGCCAGCAGCGGACCTACGGGAGCACGGAATGAGCAGTTCTTC.

The CDR3 loop reads CASSPKTARYTQYF. The CDR3 DNA reads TGTGCCAGCAGCCCGAAGACAGCCAGATATACGCAGTATTTT. The gene calls are TRBV11-3 and TRBJ2-3, with D perhaps TRBD1 (5 bases). Trimming took off 5 bases at V and 7 bases at J, with 16 bases between the two ends. CDR1 SGHNT and CDR2 YENEEA come from the germline V gene. The CDR3 consists of 14 residues.

The chain has TRBV4-2 and TRBJ2-7, with D possibly TRBD2 on 5 matching bases. Germline V gives CDR1 LGHNA, CDR2 YNFKEQ. V was pared by 3 bases and J by 5 bases, with 5 bases between. The CDR3 contains 11 residues. The chain's CDR3 is CASSHGNEQYF. The CDR3 DNA reads as TGTGCCAGCAGCCACGGGAACGAGCAGTACTTC.

The rearrangement joins TRBV3-1 (or the pseudogene TRBV3-2) to TRBJ2-3, with 7 bases that match TRBD1. This CDR3 comprises 16 residues. The V gene's germline CDR1 is LGHDT and CDR2 YNNKEL (reference sequence). With V trimmed by 0 bases and J by 3 bases, 6 bases remained unmatched. The CDR3 is CASSQDWNRGTDTQYF. For the CDR3, the DNA is TGTGCCAGCAGCCAAGATTGGAACAGGGGAACAGATACGCAGTATTTT.

Points on this clone: Compared with germline, one end of the junction differs, possibly owing to a read error. The chain recombines TRBV9 with TRBJ2-7; no firm D call. CDR1 SGDLS and CDR2 YYNGEE come from the germline V gene. The CDR3 has 14 amino acids. CDR3 sequence reads: CASSVAPPTQRLNF. CDR3 sequence (DNA): TGTGCCAGCAGCGTAGCTCCGCCAACCCAACGACTCAACTTC.

This clone was seen more than once but under ten times. The genes are TRBV6-5 and TRBJ1-5; 7 positions agree with TRBD1. Germline V gene sequence: CDR1 MNHEY, CDR2 SVGAGI. The CDR3 runs to 14 residues. J lost 4 bases, V lost 6 bases, and 6 bases had no gene match. In nucleotides, the CDR3 is TGTGCCAGCAGGCTACAGGGGTCAAATCAGCCCCAGCATTTT. Translation: CASRLQGSNQPQHF.

This clone was observed a single time. This rearrangement joins TRBV5-1 to TRBJ2-3; the match to TRBD2 covers 8 bases. Germline CDR1 and CDR2: SGHRS and YFSETQ. Trimming removed 0 bases from V and 5 bases from J; junction bases left unmatched: 17. The CDR3 sequence is 19 residues long. CDR3 nucleotides: TGCGCCAGCAGCTTGGGGTTTGGGAAGTTAGCGGGAAATCAAGATACGCAGTATTTT. The encoded protein is CASSLGFGKLAGNQDTQYF.